This T cell receptor (beta chain) was found in a study of molecular identifiers for immune sequencing clone quantification. Turning to this clonotype: Its antigen is still unknown.

Methods described previously were used for bulk TCR libraries, and listed TCR primers were applied. Each CDR3 protein gets one entry after TCRdb re-called the PCR reads with MiXCR. The repertoire includes roughly 320,000 distinct CDR3 sequences, about a fifth of them detected once, and approximately 0.84% sits in the top ten. The CDR3 is 13 residues long. Germline CDR1 SEHNR, CDR2 FQNEAQ (reference sequence). Unmatched junction bases numbered 5, after V lost 5 bases and J lost 6 bases. Regarding the study as a whole: The study reportedly detected spiked Jurkat TCR RNA from one cell among around 970,000 naive cells. Identical TCR molecules sharing a barcode could underestimate highly expanded clone sizes.

The CD8+CD4-CCR7+CD45RA+ phenotype defined the sorted naive CD8 T cells. The chain couples TRBV7-9 to TRBJ2-7; 9 bases map to TRBD1. Sequenced input: naive CD8+ T cells from blood, with Jurkat cell RNA spiked in. The sample's subset: FACS-sorted CD8+CD4-CCR7+CD45RA+ naive T cells. The TCR originated in a human donor in good health. Some libraries in this study had Jurkat cell RNA spiked in. DNA for the CDR3: TGTGCCAGCAGCCCGGGACAGGGCCTCGAGCAGTACTTC. This gives the protein CASSPGQGLEQYF.